This TCR beta chain was recorded in a study of cytomegalovirus exposure and HLA in healthy donors. Sequencing was performed with immunoSEQ multiplex PCR; in TCRdb, only in-frame clones are kept and a portion is missing. The sample lists about 130,000 clones, nearly 90% occurring once. There are 17 residues in the CDR3. CDR1 SEHNR and CDR2 FQNEAQ come from the germline V gene (reference sequence). Trimming took 8 bases from V and 1 from J; bases not matched to a gene: 13. The sequence was collected from a man between 25 and 39 years old in good health and CMV-seronegative. The sequencing sample was made of PBMCs. The chain links TRBV7-9 to TRBJ2-2; the match to TRBD2 covers 7 bases. DNA of the CDR3: TGTGCCAGCCCCACCTACGGTCTAGCGGAGAACACCGGGGAGCTGTTTTTT. Amino acid sequence: CASPTYGLAENTGELFF.